This TCR beta chain is drawn from a study of tumor-infiltrating lymphocytes in oesophageal squamous cell carcinoma. Each CDR3 protein gets one entry after TCRdb re-called the PCR reads with MiXCR. The repertoire has about 3,800 distinct CDR3 sequences, approximately 19% of them found once; the top ten carry about 50%. Looked up from germline, CDR1 is SGHTA and CDR2 is FQGTGA. The CDR3 runs 16 residues. Trimming at V came to 5 bases and at J to 15 bases, leaving 17 bases not matched to a gene. Sequenced: normal esophageal tissue next to the tumor. The sequence derives from a male donor with esophageal squamous cell carcinoma. V usage is TRBV7-3 and J usage is TRBJ2-4, with 12 nucleotides matching TRBD1. The CDR3 DNA reads TGTGCCAGCAGCCCTGGGACAGGGGGCGGTAATGAAAAACTGTACTTC. Protein sequence: CASSPGTGGGNEKLYF. The complete variable domain, with remaining parts taken from reference TRBV7-3 and TRBJ2-4, reads GAGVSQTPSNKVTEKGKYVELRCDPISGHTALYWYRQSLGQGPEFLIYFQGTGAADDSGLPNDRFFAVRPEGSVSTLKIQRTERGDSAVYLCASSPGTGGGNEKLYFGAGTRLSVL.